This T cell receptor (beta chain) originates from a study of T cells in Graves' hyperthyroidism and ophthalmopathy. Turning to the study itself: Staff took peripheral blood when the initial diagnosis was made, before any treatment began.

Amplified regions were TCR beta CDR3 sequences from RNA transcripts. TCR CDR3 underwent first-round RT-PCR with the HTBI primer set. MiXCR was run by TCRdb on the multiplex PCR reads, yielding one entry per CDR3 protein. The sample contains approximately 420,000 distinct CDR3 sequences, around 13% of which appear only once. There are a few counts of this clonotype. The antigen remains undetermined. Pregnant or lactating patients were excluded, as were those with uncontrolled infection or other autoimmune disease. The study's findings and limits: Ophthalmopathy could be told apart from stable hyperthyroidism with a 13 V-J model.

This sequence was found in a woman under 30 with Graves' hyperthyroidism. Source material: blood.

The CDR3 region is CASSSVQRNTGELFF. The CDR3 nucleotides read TGTGCCAGCAGCTCAGTACAGAGGAACACCGGGGAGCTGTTTTTT. The chain couples TRBV7-6 to TRBJ2-2; D remains ambiguous. V dropped 4 bases and J dropped 1 base, with 10 bases sitting between them. The CDR3 totals 15 residues. Per the germline V gene, CDR1 is SGHVS and CDR2 is FNYEAQ.